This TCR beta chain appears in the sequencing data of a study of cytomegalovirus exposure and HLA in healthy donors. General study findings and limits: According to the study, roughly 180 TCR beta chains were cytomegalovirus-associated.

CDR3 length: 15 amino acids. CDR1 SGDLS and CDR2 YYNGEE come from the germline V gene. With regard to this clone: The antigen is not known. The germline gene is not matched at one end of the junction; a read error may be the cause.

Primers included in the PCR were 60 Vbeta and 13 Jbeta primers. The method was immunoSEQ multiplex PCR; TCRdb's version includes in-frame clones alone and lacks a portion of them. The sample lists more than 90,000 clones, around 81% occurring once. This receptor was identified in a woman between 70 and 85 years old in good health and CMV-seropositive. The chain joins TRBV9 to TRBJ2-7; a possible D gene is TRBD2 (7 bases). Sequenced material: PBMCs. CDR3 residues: CAGSFGGARGGEQYF. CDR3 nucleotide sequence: TGTGCCGGCAGCTTTGGGGGGGCCAGAGGAGGCGAGCAGTACTTC.